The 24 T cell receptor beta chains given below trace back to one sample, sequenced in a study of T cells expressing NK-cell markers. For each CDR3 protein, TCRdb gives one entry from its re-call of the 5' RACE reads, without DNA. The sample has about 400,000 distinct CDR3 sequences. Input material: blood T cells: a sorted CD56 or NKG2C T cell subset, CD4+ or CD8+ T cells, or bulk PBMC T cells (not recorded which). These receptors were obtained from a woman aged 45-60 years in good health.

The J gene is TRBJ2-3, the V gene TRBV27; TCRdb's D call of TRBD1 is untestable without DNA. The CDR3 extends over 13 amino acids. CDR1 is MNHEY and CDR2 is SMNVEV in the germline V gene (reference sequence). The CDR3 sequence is CASRKQGADTQYF.

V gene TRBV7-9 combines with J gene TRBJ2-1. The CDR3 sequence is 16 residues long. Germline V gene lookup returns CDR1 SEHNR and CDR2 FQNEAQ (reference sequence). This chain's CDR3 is CASSRIPGGPYNEQFF.

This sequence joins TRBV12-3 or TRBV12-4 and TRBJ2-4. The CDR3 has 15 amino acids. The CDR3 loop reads CASSLAGVAKNIQYF.

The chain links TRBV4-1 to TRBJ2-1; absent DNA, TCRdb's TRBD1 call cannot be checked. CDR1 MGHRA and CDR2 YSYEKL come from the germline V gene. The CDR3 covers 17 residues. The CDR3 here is CASSPPGQEGLGNEQFF.

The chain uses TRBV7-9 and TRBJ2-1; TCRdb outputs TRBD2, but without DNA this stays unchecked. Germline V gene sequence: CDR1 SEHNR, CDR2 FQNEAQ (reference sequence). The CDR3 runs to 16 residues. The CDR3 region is CASSSAIGLGYNEQFF.

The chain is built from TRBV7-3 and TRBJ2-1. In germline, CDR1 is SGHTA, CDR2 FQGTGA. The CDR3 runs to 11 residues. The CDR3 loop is CASSFNHEQFF.

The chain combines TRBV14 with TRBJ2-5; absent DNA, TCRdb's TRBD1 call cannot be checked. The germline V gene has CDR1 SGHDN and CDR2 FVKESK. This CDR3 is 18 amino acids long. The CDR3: CASSHSMRGPEHQETQYF.

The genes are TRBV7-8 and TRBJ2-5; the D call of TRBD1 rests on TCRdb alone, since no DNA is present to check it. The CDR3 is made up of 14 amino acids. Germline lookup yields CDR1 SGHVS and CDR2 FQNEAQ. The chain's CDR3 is CASSLVTGIETQYF.

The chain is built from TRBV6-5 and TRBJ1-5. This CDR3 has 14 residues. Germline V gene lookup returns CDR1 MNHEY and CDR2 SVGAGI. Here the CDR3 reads CASGPRGRNQPQHF.

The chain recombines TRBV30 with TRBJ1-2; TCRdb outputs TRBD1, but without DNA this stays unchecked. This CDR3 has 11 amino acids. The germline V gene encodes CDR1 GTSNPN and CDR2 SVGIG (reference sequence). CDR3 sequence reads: CAWTGGGGYTF.

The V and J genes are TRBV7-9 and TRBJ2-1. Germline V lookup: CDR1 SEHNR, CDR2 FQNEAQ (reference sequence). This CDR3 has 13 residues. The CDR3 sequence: CASSLPPYGEQFF.

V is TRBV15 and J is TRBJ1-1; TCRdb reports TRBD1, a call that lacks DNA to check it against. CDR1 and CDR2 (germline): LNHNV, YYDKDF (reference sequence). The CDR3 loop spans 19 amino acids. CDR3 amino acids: CATSRFNVGTGDKDTEAFF.

The chain's CDR3 is CASSYAEQGPAGSGSYNEQFF. The chain is built from TRBV6-2 or TRBV6-3 and TRBJ2-1; the D gene TCRdb calls, TRBD2, cannot be checked with no DNA. CDR3 length: 21 residues. Germline values: CDR1 MNHEY, CDR2 SVGEGT.

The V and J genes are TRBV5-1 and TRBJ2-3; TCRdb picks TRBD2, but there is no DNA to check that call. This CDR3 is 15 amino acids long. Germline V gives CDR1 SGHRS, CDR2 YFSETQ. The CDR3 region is CASSPEGLESDTQYF. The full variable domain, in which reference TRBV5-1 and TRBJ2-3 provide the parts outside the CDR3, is KAGVTQTPRYLIKTRGQQVTLSCSPISGHRSVSWYQQTPGQGLQFLFEYFSETQRNKGNFPGRFSGRQFSNSRSEMNVSTLELGDSALYLCASSPEGLESDTQYFGPGTRLTVL.

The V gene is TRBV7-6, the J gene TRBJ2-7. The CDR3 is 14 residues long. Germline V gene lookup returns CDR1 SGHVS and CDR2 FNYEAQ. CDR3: CASSLFVGTYEQYF. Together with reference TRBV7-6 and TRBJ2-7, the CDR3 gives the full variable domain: GAGVSQSPRYKVTKRGQDVALRCDPISGHVSLYWYRQALGQGPEFLTYFNYEAQQDKSGLPNDRFSAERPEGSISTLTIQRTEQRDSAMYRCASSLFVGTYEQYFGPGTRLTVT.

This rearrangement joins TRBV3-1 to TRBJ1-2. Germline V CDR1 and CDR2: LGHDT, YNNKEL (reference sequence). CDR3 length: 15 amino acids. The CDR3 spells CASSQVLSPRGGYTF.

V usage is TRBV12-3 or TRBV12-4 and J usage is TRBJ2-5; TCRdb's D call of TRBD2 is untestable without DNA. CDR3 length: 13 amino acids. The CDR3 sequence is CASSLRLAETQYF.

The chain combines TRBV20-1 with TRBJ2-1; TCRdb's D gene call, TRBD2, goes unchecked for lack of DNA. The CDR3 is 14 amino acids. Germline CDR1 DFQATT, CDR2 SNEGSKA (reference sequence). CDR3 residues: CSARTVAEYNEQFF.

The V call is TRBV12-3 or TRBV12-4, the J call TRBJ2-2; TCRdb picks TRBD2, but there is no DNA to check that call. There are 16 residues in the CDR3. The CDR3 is CASSQPVDSGTGELFF.

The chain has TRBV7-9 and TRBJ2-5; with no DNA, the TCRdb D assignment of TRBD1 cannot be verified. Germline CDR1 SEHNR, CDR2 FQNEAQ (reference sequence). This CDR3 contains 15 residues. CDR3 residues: CASSLSLGAGETQYF. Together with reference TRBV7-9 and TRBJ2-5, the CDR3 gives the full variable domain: DTGVSQNPRHKITKRGQNVTFRCDPISEHNRLYWYRQTLGQGPEFLTYFQNEAQLEKSRLLSDRFSAERPKGSFSTLEIQRTEQGDSAMYLCASSLSLGAGETQYFGPGTRLLVL.

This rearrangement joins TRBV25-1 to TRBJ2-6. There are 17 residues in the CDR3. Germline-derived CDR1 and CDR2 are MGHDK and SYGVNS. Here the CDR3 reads CASSPQGPNSGANVLTF.

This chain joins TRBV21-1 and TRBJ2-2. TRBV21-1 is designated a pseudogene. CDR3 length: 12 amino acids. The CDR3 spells CASKTGSGELFF.

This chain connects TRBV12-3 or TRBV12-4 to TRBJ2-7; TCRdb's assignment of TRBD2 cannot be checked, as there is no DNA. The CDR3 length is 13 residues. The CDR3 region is CASRYRGGYEQYF.

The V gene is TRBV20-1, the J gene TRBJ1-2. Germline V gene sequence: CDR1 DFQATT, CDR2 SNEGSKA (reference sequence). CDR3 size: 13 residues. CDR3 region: CSAQSPLPLGYTF.